This record concerns one T cell receptor (beta chain) sequence. These data originate in a study of OX40 agonist ivuxolimab in advanced cancers. The data were produced by immunoSEQ multiplex PCR, yet TCRdb's version contains in-frame clones alone and is incomplete. Of more than 55,000 clones in the sample, about 85% were seen once. With V trimmed by 5 bases and J by 0 bases, 4 bases remained unmatched. The CDR3 spans 15 residues. From germline, CDR1 is PRHDT and CDR2 FYEKMQ (reference sequence). This rearrangement joins TRBV13 to TRBJ1-3; 7 nucleotides align to TRBD1. The sequence was obtained from an adult with an advanced solid tumor such as melanoma, head and neck, liver or kidney cancer. The sample here was CD4+ or CD8+ T cells sorted from blood, taken in a trial of the OX40 agonist ivuxolimab. The DNA for the CDR3 is TGTGCCAGCAGCGTGGACAGGAGCTCTGGAAACACCATATATTTT. Its protein product is CASSVDRSSGNTIYF. The entire variable domain, with the rest obtained from reference TRBV13 and TRBJ1-3, is as follows: AAGVIQSPRHLIKEKRETATLKCYPIPRHDTVYWYQQGPGQDPQFLISFYEKMQSDKGSIPDRFSAQQFSDYHSELNMSSLELGDSALYFCASSVDRSSGNTIYFGEGSWLTVV.